What follows describes a single T cell receptor beta chain. The antigen is undetermined. From germline, CDR1 is SGHNT and CDR2 YYREEE (reference sequence). V dropped 4 bases and J dropped 2; count of bases not matched to a gene: 12. This CDR3 spans 17 amino acids. The sample originates from a study of T cell repertoires in cytomegalovirus infection. A single record per CDR3 protein comes from TCRdb applying MiXCR to the reads. Of some 590,000 distinct CDR3 sequences listed, 40% are singletons. The input for sequencing was cultured PBMCs, taken from culture after CMV antigen stimulation. This rearrangement joins TRBV5-4 to TRBJ2-7; TRBD2 matches 10 bases. The sequence was collected from a human donor in good health (CMV status not recorded). Some clones in this sample may be carry-over from other donors' samples. The CDR3: CASSPLLPSGRAYEQYF. CDR3 sequence (DNA): TGTGCCAGCAGCCCGTTACTTCCTAGCGGGAGAGCCTACGAGCAGTACTTC.